These 23 T cell receptor beta chains came from one sample sequenced in a study of shared clonotypes between healthy human individuals. CD45RO-negative CD8 cells positively selected for CCR7 made up the naive population, which excluded terminally differentiated effector memory CD45RA+ cells. Clones were sequenced by immunoSEQ multiplex PCR, and TCRdb holds only the in-frame ones, with some missing. The table lists roughly 590,000 clones, roughly 95% of them singletons. The sequenced sample was naive CD8+ T cells sorted from blood. These receptors were collected from a woman aged 30 to 39 in good health.

This chain links TRBV7-9 with TRBJ1-2; TRBD1 might be the D (5 bases). CDR1 and CDR2 from the germline V gene are SEHNR and FQNEAQ (reference sequence). V was pared by 1 base and J by 5 bases, with 14 bases between. This CDR3 comprises 15 residues. CDR3 nucleotides: TGTGCCAGCAGCTTAGAAGGGGACCCTAGGTATGGCTACACCTTC. Its protein is CASSLEGDPRYGYTF.

The chain recombines TRBV11-2 with TRBJ2-7, with TRBD1 matching 9 bases. The germline gives CDR1 SGHAT, CDR2 FQNNGV. After removal of 4 bases from V and 9 bases from J, the junction contained 1 base not matched to a gene. The length of the CDR3 is 11 residues. This CDR3 reads CASSWGQGQYF. In nucleotides, the CDR3 is TGTGCCAGCAGCTGGGGACAGGGGCAGTACTTC.

This chain links TRBV7-2 with TRBJ2-5; 9 bases match TRBD2. V was pared by 4 bases and J by 3 bases, with 9 bases of the junction left unmatched. The germline V gene encodes CDR1 SGHTA and CDR2 FQGNSA. The CDR3 has 16 residues. CDR3: CASSSGGRGGKETQYF. In nucleotides, the CDR3 is TGTGCCAGCAGCTCCGGCGGGAGGGGTGGTAAAGAGACCCAGTACTTC.

V and J are TRBV4-2 and TRBJ2-3; 11 bases fit TRBD2. V gave up 0 bases and J gave up 3 bases; unmatched junction bases: 5. The V gene's germline CDR1 is LGHNA and CDR2 YNFKEQ. The length of the CDR3 is 17 residues. CDR3 in amino acids: CASSQDLASGRTDTQYF. The CDR3 DNA reads TGTGCCAGCAGCCAAGACCTGGCTAGCGGGAGGACAGATACGCAGTATTTT.

Worth noting for this clone: The same CDR3 also results from other DNA sequences found in this sample. The chain links TRBV27 to TRBJ2-2; D remains unclear. Germline V gene lookup returns CDR1 MNHEY and CDR2 SMNVEV (reference sequence). CDR3 length: 13 amino acids. Trimming left V 6 bases short and J 5 bases short, with 10 bases between. The CDR3 reads CASSLWRTGELFF. CDR3 nucleotides: TGTGCCAGCAGCTTGTGGCGGACCGGGGAGCTGTTTTTT.

V and J are TRBV10-1 and TRBJ2-5; D not certain. The CDR3 loop spans 14 amino acids. CDR1 and CDR2 (germline): WNHNN, SYGVQD (reference sequence). V gave up 6 bases and J gave up 5 bases, with 16 bases separating them. CDR3 bases: TGCGCCAGCAGCAGTTTTGGCATCGGCGAGACCCAGTACTTC. Encoded protein: CASSSFGIGETQYF.

As to this clone: Other nucleotide sequences from this sample produce the same CDR3. V is TRBV10-1 and J is TRBJ2-2; D is undetermined. The CDR3 is made up of 11 amino acids. The germline CDR1 and CDR2 sequences are WNHNN and SYGVQD (reference sequence). V lost 3 bases and J 8 bases, leaving 4 bases between the germline ends. CDR3 sequence: CASSDSGELFF. In DNA form, the CDR3 reads TGCGCCAGCAGTGATTCTGGGGAGCTGTTTTTT.

The chain employs TRBV4-1 and TRBJ2-2; 12 bases fit TRBD2. This CDR3 contains 17 residues. The ends lost 4 bases at V and 3 bases at J; junction bases unmatched: 6. Germline lookup yields CDR1 MGHRA and CDR2 YSYEKL. The CDR3 bases are TGCGCCAGCAGCCGAACGACTAGCGGGAGTTACACCGGGGAGCTGTTTTTT. Translation: CASSRTTSGSYTGELFF.

The chain links TRBV20-1 to TRBJ1-1; D uncertain. CDR3 length equals 11 residues. Trimming took off 5 bases at V and 7 bases at J, with 11 bases between the two ends. In germline, CDR1 is DFQATT, CDR2 SNEGSKA (reference sequence). The CDR3 loop is CSAPGSVEAFF. The CDR3 DNA reads as TGCAGTGCTCCGGGCAGCGTTGAAGCTTTCTTT.

The rearrangement links TRBV30 to TRBJ2-7, with TRBD2 matching 13 bases. Germline loops: CDR1 GTSNPN, CDR2 SVGIG (reference sequence). The V gene end was trimmed by 3 bases and the J gene end by 2 bases; junction bases not matched to a gene: 4. The CDR3 length is 15 residues. CDR3 protein: CAWRSGTSGAYEQYF. CDR3 in DNA: TGTGCCTGGAGATCCGGGACTAGCGGGGCCTACGAGCAGTACTTC.

The chain uses TRBV2 and TRBJ1-1; TRBD1 aligns across 7 bases. This CDR3 region has 12 residues. The junction had 5 bases not matched to a gene; V was cut back by 11 bases and J by 2 bases. Germline V gene data show CDR1 as SNHLY and CDR2 as FYNNEI. This chain's CDR3 is CAGRQGNTEAFF. Here the CDR3 DNA reads TGTGCCGGGAGACAGGGAAACACTGAAGCTTTCTTT.

The gene calls are TRBV6-1 and TRBJ2-3; 7 bases are a match to TRBD2. The CDR3 runs to 15 residues. After removal of 7 bases from V and 5 bases from J, the junction contained 12 bases not matched to a gene. CDR1 MNHNS and CDR2 SASEGT come from the germline V gene. CDR3 residues: CASISTVTSRDTQYF. As DNA, the CDR3 is TGTGCCAGCATCTCCACGGTGACTAGCCGAGATACGCAGTATTTT.

In DNA form, the CDR3 reads TGTGCCTGGAGCCCTGGGGCCGGGACTAGCGGACTGAACACCGGGGAGCTGTTTTTT. Its protein product is CAWSPGAGTSGLNTGELFF. This chain links TRBV30 with TRBJ2-2, with 11 nucleotides matching TRBD2. The CDR3 extends over 19 amino acids. Germline loops: CDR1 GTSNPN, CDR2 SVGIG (reference sequence). V lost 3 bases to trimming and J lost 1 base; unmatched junction nucleotides: 13.

J is TRBJ1-1 and V is TRBV28; D might be TRBD1 (6 bases). The germline V and J ends were trimmed by 4 bases and 4 bases, with 16 bases remaining between them. This CDR3 spans 15 amino acids. The V gene's germline CDR1 is MDHEN and CDR2 SYDVKM. The CDR3 sequence is CASSSTQLGATEAFF. Written as DNA, the CDR3 is TGTGCCAGCAGTTCGACACAATTGGGGGCCACTGAAGCTTTCTTT.

The chain has TRBV6-6 and TRBJ2-7, with 11 nucleotides matching TRBD2. With 2 bases clipped from V and 3 bases from J, the junction kept 3 bases outside the gene matches. There are 15 residues in the CDR3. The germline V gene has CDR1 MNHNY and CDR2 SVGAGI (reference sequence). The CDR3 sequence is CASSYGTSGYYEQYF. CDR3 nucleotide sequence: TGTGCCAGCAGTTACGGGACTAGCGGATACTACGAGCAGTACTTC.

The chain combines TRBV13 with TRBJ2-1, with D unclear. The length of the CDR3 is 14 residues. Trimming cost V 1 base and J 0 bases, with 4 bases left between them. CDR1 PRHDT and CDR2 FYEKMQ come from the germline V gene (reference sequence). The CDR3 DNA reads as TGTGCCAGCAGCTTAGTGGCCTCCTACAATGAGCAGTTCTTC. It yields the protein CASSLVASYNEQFF.

The chain recombines TRBV19 with TRBJ2-3; no definite D call. From germline, CDR1 is LNHDA and CDR2 SQIVND (reference sequence). The CDR3 runs to 14 residues. V was pared by 4 bases and J by 2 bases, with 10 bases between. CDR3 sequence (DNA): TGTGCCAGTAGTAAGGTTCACCTCACAGATACGCAGTATTTT. Its translation: CASSKVHLTDTQYF.

In its sample, this clone was seen once. The chain uses TRBV11-2 and TRBJ1-1; D might be TRBD1 (6 bases). Trimming stripped 5 bases from V and 0 bases from J, with 13 bases between. The germline V gene has CDR1 SGHAT and CDR2 FQNNGV. The CDR3 runs to 15 residues. CDR3 coding DNA: TGTGCCAGCAGCACCCGGACAGACTTGAACACTGAAGCTTTCTTT. It specifies CASSTRTDLNTEAFF.

The CDR3 loop reads CASSVTLYYEQYF. The DNA of the CDR3 is TGTGCCAGCAGTGTTACACTGTACTACGAGCAGTACTTC. The chain uses TRBV28 and TRBJ2-7; D is unclear. The CDR3 runs to 13 residues. V lost 5 bases and J lost 3, with 11 bases in between. Germline V gene lookup returns CDR1 MDHEN and CDR2 SYDVKM.

As DNA, the CDR3 is TGTGCCAGCAGCGAGACAGGTTTACAACTGTTTTTT. It encodes CASSETGLQLFF. V usage is TRBV11-2 and J usage is TRBJ1-4, with TRBD1 as a possible D gene (6 bases). V gave up 5 bases and J gave up 12 bases, with 13 bases separating them. The CDR3 extends over 12 amino acids. Per germline, CDR1 SGHAT and CDR2 FQNNGV.

V usage is TRBV25-1 and J usage is TRBJ1-1; TRBD1 might be the D (6 bases). V dropped 8 bases and J dropped 5 bases, with 18 bases sitting between them. The CDR3 sequence is 14 residues long. CDR1 and CDR2 from the germline V gene are MGHDK and SYGVNS. The CDR3 DNA is TGTGCCAGCGACGACGTAGGGGGAGGGACTGAAGCTTTCTTT. This codes for CASDDVGGGTEAFF.

The chain employs TRBV6-1 and TRBJ2-2; D may be TRBD2 (7 bases). V shed 10 bases and J shed 3 bases, with 15 bases lying between them. This CDR3 region has 14 residues. Per the germline V gene, CDR1 is MNHNS and CDR2 is SASEGT. The CDR3 coding sequence is TGTGCCACCAGGGGAGGGGGTTACACCGGGGAGCTGTTTTTT. Amino acid sequence: CATRGGGYTGELFF.

J is TRBJ1-3 and V is TRBV6-5; D remains ambiguous. Germline loops: CDR1 MNHEY, CDR2 SVGAGI. The CDR3 loop spans 15 amino acids. Trimming pared 2 bases from V and 4 bases from J, leaving 12 bases between. CDR3 region: CASSYELFKGNTIYF. DNA of the CDR3: TGTGCCAGCAGTTACGAACTTTTTAAGGGAAACACCATATATTTT.